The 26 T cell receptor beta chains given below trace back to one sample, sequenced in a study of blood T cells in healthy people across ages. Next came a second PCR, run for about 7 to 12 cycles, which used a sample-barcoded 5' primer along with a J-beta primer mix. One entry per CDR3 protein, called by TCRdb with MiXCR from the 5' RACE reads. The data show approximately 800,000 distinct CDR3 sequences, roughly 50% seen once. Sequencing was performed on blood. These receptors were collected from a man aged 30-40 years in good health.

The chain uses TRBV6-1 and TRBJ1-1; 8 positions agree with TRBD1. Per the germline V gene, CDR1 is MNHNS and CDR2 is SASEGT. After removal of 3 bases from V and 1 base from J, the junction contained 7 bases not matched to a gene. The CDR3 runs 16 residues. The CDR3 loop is CASSDSAQGGNTEAFF. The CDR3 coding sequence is TGTGCCAGCAGTGATAGCGCACAGGGGGGGAACACTGAAGCTTTCTTT.

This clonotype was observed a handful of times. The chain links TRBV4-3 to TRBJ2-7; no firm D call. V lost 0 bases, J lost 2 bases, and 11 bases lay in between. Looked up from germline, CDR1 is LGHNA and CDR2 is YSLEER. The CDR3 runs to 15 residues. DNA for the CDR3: TGCGCCAGCAGCCAAGATCGCATCGTTACCTACGAGCAGTACTTC. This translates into CASSQDRIVTYEQYF.

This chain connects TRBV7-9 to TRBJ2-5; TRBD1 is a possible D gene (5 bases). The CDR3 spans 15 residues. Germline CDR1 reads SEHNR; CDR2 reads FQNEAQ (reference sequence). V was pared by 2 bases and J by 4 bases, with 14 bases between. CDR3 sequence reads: CASSLRGIGRETQYF. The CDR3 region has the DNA TGTGCCAGCAGCTTAAGGGGTATAGGTCGAGAGACCCAGTACTTC.

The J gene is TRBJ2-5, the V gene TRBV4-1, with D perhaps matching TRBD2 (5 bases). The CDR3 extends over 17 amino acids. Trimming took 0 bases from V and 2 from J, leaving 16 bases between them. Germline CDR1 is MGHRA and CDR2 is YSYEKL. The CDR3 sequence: CASSQEGSPFVQETQYF. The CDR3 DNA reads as TGCGCCAGCAGCCAAGAGGGGAGTCCCTTTGTTCAAGAGACCCAGTACTTC.

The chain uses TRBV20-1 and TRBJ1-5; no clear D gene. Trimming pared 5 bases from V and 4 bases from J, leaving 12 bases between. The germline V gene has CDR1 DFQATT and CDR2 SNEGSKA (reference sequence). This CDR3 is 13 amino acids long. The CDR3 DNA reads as TGCAGTGCTTCCCGCGTGGGTAATCAGCCCCAGCATTTT. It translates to CSASRVGNQPQHF.

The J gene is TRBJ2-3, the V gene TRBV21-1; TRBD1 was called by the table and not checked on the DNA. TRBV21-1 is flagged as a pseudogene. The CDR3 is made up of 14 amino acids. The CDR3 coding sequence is TGTGCCAGACGGGACAAGGGTAGTTCAGATACGCAGTATTTT. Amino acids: CARRDKGSSDTQYF.

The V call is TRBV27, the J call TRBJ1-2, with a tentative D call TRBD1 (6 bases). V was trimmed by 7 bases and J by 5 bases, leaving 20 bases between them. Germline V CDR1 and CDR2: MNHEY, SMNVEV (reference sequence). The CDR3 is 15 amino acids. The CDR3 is CASNPGGAGAYGYTF. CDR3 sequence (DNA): TGTGCCAGCAATCCGGGGGGCGCCGGGGCATATGGCTACACCTTC.

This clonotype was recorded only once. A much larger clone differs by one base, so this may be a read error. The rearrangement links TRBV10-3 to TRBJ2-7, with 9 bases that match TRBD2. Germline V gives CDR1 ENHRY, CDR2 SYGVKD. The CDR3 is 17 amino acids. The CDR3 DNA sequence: TGTGCCGTCAGCCAATATTTATTGCGGGAGGGCCGCTACGAGCAGTACTTC. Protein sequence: CAVSQYLLREGRYEQYF.

CDR3 sequence (DNA): TGTGCCAGCAGCTTAGTGGGGGACCTATACAATGAGCAGTTCTTC. Amino acids: CASSLVGDLYNEQFF. This chain uses TRBV7-2 with TRBJ2-1; D may correspond to TRBD1 or TRBD2 (5 bases each). V gave up 1 base and J gave up 4 bases, with 11 bases separating them. CDR1 SGHTA and CDR2 FQGNSA come from the germline V gene. The CDR3 length is 15 residues.

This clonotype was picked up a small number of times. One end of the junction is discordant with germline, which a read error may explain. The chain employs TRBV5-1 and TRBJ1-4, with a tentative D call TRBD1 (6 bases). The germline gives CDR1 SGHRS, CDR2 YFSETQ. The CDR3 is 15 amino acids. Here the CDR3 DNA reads TGCGCCAGTAGCTCGTCAGGGGCAGGAGGTGAAAAACTGTTTTTT. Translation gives CASSSSGAGGEKLFF.

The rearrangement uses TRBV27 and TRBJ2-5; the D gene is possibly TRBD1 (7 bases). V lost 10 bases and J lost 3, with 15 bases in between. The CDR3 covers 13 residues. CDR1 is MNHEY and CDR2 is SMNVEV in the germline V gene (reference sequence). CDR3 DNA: TGTGCCACAGCGGAGGGACAGAAAGAGACCCAGTACTTC. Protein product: CATAEGQKETQYF.

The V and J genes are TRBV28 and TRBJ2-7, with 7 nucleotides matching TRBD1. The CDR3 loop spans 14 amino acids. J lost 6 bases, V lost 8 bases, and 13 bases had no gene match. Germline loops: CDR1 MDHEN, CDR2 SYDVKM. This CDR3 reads CASDRAGGSREQYF. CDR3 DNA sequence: TGTGCCAGCGACAGGGCAGGGGGATCCCGCGAGCAGTACTTC.

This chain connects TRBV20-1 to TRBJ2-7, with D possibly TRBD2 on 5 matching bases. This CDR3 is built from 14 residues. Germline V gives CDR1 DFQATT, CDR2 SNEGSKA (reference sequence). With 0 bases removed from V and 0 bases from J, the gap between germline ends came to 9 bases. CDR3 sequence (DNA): TGCAGTGCTAGAGATCTAGCTACCTCCTACGAGCAGTACTTC. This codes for CSARDLATSYEQYF.

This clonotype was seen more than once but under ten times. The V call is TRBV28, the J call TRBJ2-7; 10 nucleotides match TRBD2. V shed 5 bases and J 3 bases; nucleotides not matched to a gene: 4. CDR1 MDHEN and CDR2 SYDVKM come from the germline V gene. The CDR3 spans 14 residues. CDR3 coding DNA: TGTGCCAGCAGTAGGACTAGCGGAGTCTACGAGCAGTACTTC. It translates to CASSRTSGVYEQYF.

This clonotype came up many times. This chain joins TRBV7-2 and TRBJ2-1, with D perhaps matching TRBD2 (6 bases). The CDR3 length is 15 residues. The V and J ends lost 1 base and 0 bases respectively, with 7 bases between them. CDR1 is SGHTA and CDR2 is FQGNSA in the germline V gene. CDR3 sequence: CASSLDGSSYNEQFF. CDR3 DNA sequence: TGTGCCAGCAGCTTAGACGGGAGCTCCTACAATGAGCAGTTCTTC.

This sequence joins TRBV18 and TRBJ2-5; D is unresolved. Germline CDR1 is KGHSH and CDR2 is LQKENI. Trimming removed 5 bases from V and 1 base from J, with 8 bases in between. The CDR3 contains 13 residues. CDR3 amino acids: CASSTSSQETQYF. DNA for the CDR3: TGTGCCAGCTCAACGTCCTCCCAAGAGACCCAGTACTTC.

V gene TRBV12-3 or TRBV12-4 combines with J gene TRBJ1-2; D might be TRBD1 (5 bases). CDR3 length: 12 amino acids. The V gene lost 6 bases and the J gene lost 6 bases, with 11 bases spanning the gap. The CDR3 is CASRTGGNGYTF. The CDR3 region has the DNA TGTGCCAGCAGGACGGGGGGAAATGGCTACACCTTC.

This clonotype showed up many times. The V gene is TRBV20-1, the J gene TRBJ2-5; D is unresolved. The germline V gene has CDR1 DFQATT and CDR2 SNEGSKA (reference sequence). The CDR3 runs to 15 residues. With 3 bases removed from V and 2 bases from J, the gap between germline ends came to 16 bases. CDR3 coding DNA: TGCAGTGCTAGGGAGAGCGTACCTTCGCAAGAGACCCAGTACTTC. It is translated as CSARESVPSQETQYF.

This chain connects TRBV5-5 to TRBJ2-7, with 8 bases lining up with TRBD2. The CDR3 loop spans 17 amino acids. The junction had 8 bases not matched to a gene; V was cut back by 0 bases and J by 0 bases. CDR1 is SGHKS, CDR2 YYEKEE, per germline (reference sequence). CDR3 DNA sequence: TGTGCCAGCAGCTTGGTCGGGAAGCGGGGGACCTCCTACGAGCAGTACTTC. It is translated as CASSLVGKRGTSYEQYF.

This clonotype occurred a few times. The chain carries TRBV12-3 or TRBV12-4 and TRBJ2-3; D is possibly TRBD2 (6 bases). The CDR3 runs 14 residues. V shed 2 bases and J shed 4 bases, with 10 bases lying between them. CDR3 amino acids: CASSLRGEADTQYF. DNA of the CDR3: TGTGCCAGCAGTTTACGAGGGGAGGCAGATACGCAGTATTTT.

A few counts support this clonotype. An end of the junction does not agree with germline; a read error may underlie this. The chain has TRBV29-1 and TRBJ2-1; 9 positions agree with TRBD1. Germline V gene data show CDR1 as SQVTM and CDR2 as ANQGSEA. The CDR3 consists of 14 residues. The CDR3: CSALQGASHNEQFF. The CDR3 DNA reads TGCAGCGCGTTACAGGGGGCCTCCCACAATGAGCAGTTCTTC.

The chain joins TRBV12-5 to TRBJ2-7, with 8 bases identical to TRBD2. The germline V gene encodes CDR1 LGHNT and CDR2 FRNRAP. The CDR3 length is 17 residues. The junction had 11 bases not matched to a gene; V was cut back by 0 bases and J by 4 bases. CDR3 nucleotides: TGTGCTAGTGGTTTGGTAACGACGGCCGGGAGGGTTTACGAGCAGTACTTC. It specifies CASGLVTTAGRVYEQYF. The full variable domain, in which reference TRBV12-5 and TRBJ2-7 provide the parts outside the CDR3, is DARVTQTPRHKVTEMGQEVTMRCQPILGHNTVFWYRQTMMQGLELLAYFRNRAPLDDSGMPKDRFSAEMPDATLATLKIQPSEPRDSAVYFCASGLVTTAGRVYEQYFGPGTRLTVT.

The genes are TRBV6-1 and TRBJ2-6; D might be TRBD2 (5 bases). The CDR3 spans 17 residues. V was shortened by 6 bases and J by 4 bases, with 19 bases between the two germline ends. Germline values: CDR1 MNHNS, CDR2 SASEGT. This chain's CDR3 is CASRPMTTCGGANVLTF. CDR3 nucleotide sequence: TGTGCCAGCAGACCTATGACGACCTGCGGGGGGGCCAACGTCCTGACTTTC.

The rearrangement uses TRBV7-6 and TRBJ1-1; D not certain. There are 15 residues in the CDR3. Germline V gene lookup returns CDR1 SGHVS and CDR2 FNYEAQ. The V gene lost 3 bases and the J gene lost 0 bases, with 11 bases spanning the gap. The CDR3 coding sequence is TGTGCCAGCAGCTTCGGACGGATAATGAACACTGAAGCTTTCTTT. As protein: CASSFGRIMNTEAFF.

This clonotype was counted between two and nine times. CDR3 DNA: TGCAGTGCTAGAACTTTTGAGACCCAGTACTTC. Translation: CSARTFETQYF. This chain uses TRBV20-1 with TRBJ2-5; D is uncertain. Germline CDR1 and CDR2: DFQATT and SNEGSKA (reference sequence). The CDR3 consists of 11 residues. Trimming pared 2 bases from V and 5 bases from J, leaving 6 bases between.

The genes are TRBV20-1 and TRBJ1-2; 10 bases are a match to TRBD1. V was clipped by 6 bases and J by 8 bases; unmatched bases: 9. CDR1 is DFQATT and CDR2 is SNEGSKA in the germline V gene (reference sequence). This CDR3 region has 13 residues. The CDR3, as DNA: TGCAGTGCCCCAACACGACAGGGGGCCGGCTACACCTTC. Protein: CSAPTRQGAGYTF.